The rows below give T cell receptor beta chains drawn from one sample of a study of T cells in tuberculosis. The table came from immunoSEQ multiplex PCR; TCRdb's copy has only in-frame clones and leaves some out. This sample has 25,000 to 35,000 clones, with approximately 94% found just once. The sequencing input was PBMCs. Receptor source: a donor aged 10 to 29 with latent tuberculosis or without tuberculosis infection. Both conserved end residues are part of each CDR3. A D gene is named only where the DNA matches it firmly. Some rows mark clone size as missing; the rest say once, few, many or name a class of expanded clone.

j_gene: TRBJ1-2
d_gene: -
v_gene: TRBV28
abundance: once
CDR3nt: TGTGCCAGCAGCCCCCCCGGGACTAACTATGGCTACACCTTC
CDR3aa: CASSPPGTNYGYTF

j_gene: TRBJ2-1
d_gene: TRBD1
v_gene: TRBV4-2
abundance: -
CDR3nt: TGTGCCAGCAGCCAGGGACAGGGGGGAATCAATGAGCAGTTCTTC
CDR3aa: CASSQGQGGINEQFF

j_gene: TRBJ2-1
d_gene: -
v_gene: TRBV5-1
abundance: -
CDR3nt: TGCGCCAGCAGTCCTAGTGTACGTTACAATGAGCAGTTCTTC
CDR3aa: CASSPSVRYNEQFF

j_gene: TRBJ2-7
d_gene: TRBD1
v_gene: TRBV27
abundance: -
CDR3nt: TGTGCCAGCAGTTTCGGGACAGGGGGCTTCGAGCAGTACTTC
CDR3aa: CASSFGTGGFEQYF

j_gene: TRBJ2-7
d_gene: TRBD1
v_gene: TRBV28
abundance: -
CDR3nt: TGTGCCAGCAACCCTCCCGGGACAGTCTACGAGCAGTACTTC
CDR3aa: CASNPPGTVYEQYF

j_gene: TRBJ1-2
d_gene: -
v_gene: TRBV6-6
abundance: -
CDR3nt: TGTGCCAGCAGTTACTCGACAGAAGTCTATGGCTACACCTTC
CDR3aa: CASSYSTEVYGYTF

j_gene: TRBJ1-1
d_gene: TRBD1
v_gene: TRBV6-5
abundance: -
CDR3nt: TGTGCCAGCAGATGGACAGGGAGCGCTGAAGCTTTCTTT
CDR3aa: CASRWTGSAEAFF

j_gene: TRBJ2-7
d_gene: -
v_gene: TRBV5-6
abundance: -
CDR3nt: TGTGCCAGCAGCTTGGGAGTAAACAGGGACTACGAGCAGTACTTC
CDR3aa: CASSLGVNRDYEQYF

j_gene: TRBJ2-1
d_gene: TRBD2
v_gene: TRBV9
abundance: -
CDR3nt: TGTGCCAGCAGCGTAGGCGGGAGAAACAATGAGCAGTTCTTC
CDR3aa: CASSVGGRNNEQFF

j_gene: TRBJ1-1
d_gene: -
v_gene: TRBV29-1
abundance: -
CDR3nt: TGCAGCGCGACGGACAGATTGGACACTGAAGCTTTCTTT
CDR3aa: CSATDRLDTEAFF

j_gene: TRBJ1-2
d_gene: TRBD1
v_gene: TRBV6-1
abundance: -
CDR3nt: TGTGCCAGCAGGAAGGGACAGGGTGGAGGCTACACCTTC
CDR3aa: CASRKGQGGGYTF

j_gene: TRBJ2-1
d_gene: TRBD1
v_gene: TRBV7-2
abundance: -
CDR3nt: TGTGCCAGCAGCTGGGACAGGGGGCGTGAGAATGAGCAGTTCTTC
CDR3aa: CASSWDRGRENEQFF

j_gene: TRBJ1-1
d_gene: -
v_gene: TRBV7-9
abundance: -
CDR3nt: TGTGCCAGCAGCTTATTTGGGGGGTCAGAAGCTTTCTTT
CDR3aa: CASSLFGGSEAFF

j_gene: TRBJ1-3
d_gene: -
v_gene: TRBV11-2
abundance: -
CDR3nt: TGTGCCAGCAGCTTAGATCTGACAGTAAACACCATATATTTT
CDR3aa: CASSLDLTVNTIYF

j_gene: TRBJ2-5
d_gene: -
v_gene: TRBV18
abundance: -
CDR3nt: TGTGCCAGCTCACCGGACGGATGGAGGGAGACCCAGTACTTC
CDR3aa: CASSPDGWRETQYF

j_gene: TRBJ2-5
d_gene: -
v_gene: TRBV19
abundance: -
CDR3nt: TGTGCCAGTAGTTGGGGGCGTCAAGAGACCCAGTACTTC
CDR3aa: CASSWGRQETQYF

j_gene: TRBJ2-2
d_gene: TRBD1
v_gene: TRBV10-1
abundance: -
CDR3nt: TGCGCCAGCAGTTCAGGGGGCGCGAACACCGGGGAGCTGTTTTTT
CDR3aa: CASSSGGANTGELFF

j_gene: TRBJ2-2
d_gene: TRBD2
v_gene: TRBV5-1
abundance: -
CDR3nt: TGCGCCAGCAGCTTGCCGGGGGGGGACACCGGGGAGCTGTTTTTT
CDR3aa: CASSLPGGDTGELFF

j_gene: TRBJ1-1
d_gene: -
v_gene: TRBV27
abundance: -
CDR3nt: TGTGCCAGCAGGAGGGAACCCGAAGCTTTCTTT
CDR3aa: CASRREPEAFF

j_gene: TRBJ2-4
d_gene: TRBD2
v_gene: TRBV7-2
abundance: -
CDR3nt: TGTGCCAGCAGCCCGAGTAGGCTAGCGGGGTTCGCCAAAAACATTCAGTACTTC
CDR3aa: CASSPSRLAGFAKNIQYF

j_gene: TRBJ2-1
d_gene: TRBD2
v_gene: TRBV4-3
abundance: -
CDR3nt: TGCGCCAGCAGCCAAGGACGGGAGGGCCTAGATGGGGAGCAGTTCTTC
CDR3aa: CASSQGREGLDGEQFF

j_gene: TRBJ1-1
d_gene: TRBD1
v_gene: TRBV27
abundance: -
CDR3nt: TGTGCCAGCAGTTGGGCAGGGGGTAACACTGAAGCTTTCTTT
CDR3aa: CASSWAGGNTEAFF

j_gene: TRBJ1-2
d_gene: TRBD1
v_gene: TRBV2
abundance: -
CDR3nt: TGTGCCAGCACCCGAACGGGACAGGGGTTCTATGGCTACACCTTC
CDR3aa: CASTRTGQGFYGYTF

j_gene: TRBJ1-2
d_gene: -
v_gene: TRBV7-2
abundance: -
CDR3nt: TGTGCCAGCAGCTTTTACTCCTATGGCTACACCTTC
CDR3aa: CASSFYSYGYTF

j_gene: TRBJ1-1
d_gene: -
v_gene: TRBV27
abundance: -
CDR3nt: TGTGCCAGCAGGCGAAGGAGGGGCGACACTGAAGCTTTCTTT
CDR3aa: CASRRRRGDTEAFF

j_gene: TRBJ1-1
d_gene: TRBD1
v_gene: TRBV5-1
abundance: -
CDR3nt: TGCGCCAGCAGCTTCTCACCACAGGGGAGACAGACTGAAGCTTTCTTT
CDR3aa: CASSFSPQGRQTEAFF

j_gene: TRBJ2-7
d_gene: TRBD2
v_gene: TRBV2
abundance: once
CDR3nt: TGTGCCAGCAGTCCCCTTAGGGAGGGCGAGCAGTACTTC
CDR3aa: CASSPLREGEQYF

j_gene: TRBJ2-7
d_gene: TRBD1
v_gene: TRBV28
abundance: -
CDR3nt: TGTGCCAGCAGCCCCGACAGGGGGAGCCGATCCTACGAGCAGTACTTC
CDR3aa: CASSPDRGSRSYEQYF

j_gene: TRBJ2-7
d_gene: TRBD2
v_gene: TRBV14
abundance: -
CDR3nt: TGTGCCAGCAGCCAAGTTGGTAGCGGGAGATACGAGCAGTACTTC
CDR3aa: CASSQVGSGRYEQYF

j_gene: TRBJ2-1
d_gene: -
v_gene: TRBV29-1
abundance: -
CDR3nt: TGCAGCGTTGTGGGCGGGACCTACAATGAGCAGTTCTTC
CDR3aa: CSVVGGTYNEQFF

j_gene: TRBJ1-1
d_gene: TRBD1
v_gene: TRBV5-4
abundance: once
CDR3nt: TGTGCCAGCAGCGATCGACAGGGGCTGAACACTGAAGCTTTCTTT
CDR3aa: CASSDRQGLNTEAFF

j_gene: TRBJ2-5
d_gene: -
v_gene: TRBV5-4
abundance: -
CDR3nt: TGTGCCAGCAGCTTGGCCAGGAAAGAGACCCAGTACTTC
CDR3aa: CASSLARKETQYF

j_gene: TRBJ1-4
d_gene: TRBD1
v_gene: TRBV5-1
abundance: -
CDR3nt: TGCGCCAGCAGCTTTCGGACAGGGGCTAATGAAAAACTGTTTTTT
CDR3aa: CASSFRTGANEKLFF

j_gene: TRBJ2-5
d_gene: -
v_gene: TRBV6-1
abundance: -
CDR3nt: TGTGCCAGCAGTGAAAACAGCATCCTCCAAGAGACCCAGTACTTC
CDR3aa: CASSENSILQETQYF

j_gene: TRBJ2-5
d_gene: TRBD2
v_gene: TRBV2
abundance: once
CDR3nt: TGTGCCAGCAACGGACTAGCGGGAGGAGAGACCCAGTACTTC
CDR3aa: CASNGLAGGETQYF

j_gene: TRBJ2-2
d_gene: -
v_gene: TRBV11-3
abundance: once
CDR3nt: TGTGCTAGCAGCCCGGGTCGGTCCGGGGAGCTGTTTTTT
CDR3aa: CASSPGRSGELFF

j_gene: TRBJ2-7
d_gene: TRBD2
v_gene: TRBV10-3
abundance: -
CDR3nt: TGTGCCATCAGCGGGACTAGCGGGAGGGCCCGTTTCTACGAGCAGTACTTC
CDR3aa: CAISGTSGRARFYEQYF

j_gene: TRBJ2-3
d_gene: TRBD1
v_gene: TRBV29-1
abundance: -
CDR3nt: TGCAGCGACCGGGACAGGAAGACAGATACGCAGTATTTT
CDR3aa: CSDRDRKTDTQYF

j_gene: TRBJ2-3
d_gene: TRBD2
v_gene: TRBV5-1
abundance: -
CDR3nt: TGCGCCAGCAGGACTAGCGGGAGAGATACGCAGTATTTT
CDR3aa: CASRTSGRDTQYF

j_gene: TRBJ2-6
d_gene: TRBD1
v_gene: TRBV2
abundance: -
CDR3nt: TGTGCCAGCAGTTGGGGACAGGGTGTAGGGGCCAACGTCCTGACTTTC
CDR3aa: CASSWGQGVGANVLTF